Following are 13 T cell receptor beta chains from one sample sequenced in a study of T cell repertoires in cytomegalovirus infection. TCRdb processed the reads anew with MiXCR; each CDR3 protein has one entry. This table has roughly 310,000 distinct CDR3 sequences, around 29% appearing once. These TCRs are of unknown antigen specificity. Sequenced here: cultured PBMCs, sampled from culture after CMV antigen stimulation. These receptors were obtained from a human donor in good health (CMV status not recorded). Some clones in this sample may be carry-over from other donors' samples.

This clonotype was picked up a small number of times. The rearrangement links TRBV5-1 to TRBJ2-1, with 9 positions matching TRBD2. The length of the CDR3 is 15 residues. In germline, CDR1 is SGHRS, CDR2 YFSETQ. V was clipped by 2 bases and J by 5 bases; unmatched bases: 5. The CDR3: CASSFRLAVNNEQFF. CDR3 nucleotides: TGCGCCAGCAGCTTCAGACTAGCGGTCAACAATGAGCAGTTCTTC.

This clonotype was seen only a few times. This sequence joins TRBV27 and TRBJ2-1, with 7 bases that match TRBD2. Looked up from germline, CDR1 is MNHEY and CDR2 is SMNVEV (reference sequence). This CDR3 has 13 residues. The trim removed 6 bases at V and 13 bases at J, leaving 12 bases unmatched. CDR3 nucleotides: TGTGCCAGCAGCGACCCCCGCCGGGGGGAACAGTTCTTC. This translates into CASSDPRRGEQFF.

Note on this clonotype: A much larger clone lies one base from this, so it may be a read error. As DNA, the CDR3 is TGTGCCTGCAGCTTAACGTCGACAGGGAACACCGGGGAGCTGTTTTTT. Its translation: CACSLTSTGNTGELFF. The chain couples TRBV7-3 to TRBJ2-2; D is possibly TRBD1 (6 bases). CDR3 length: 16 amino acids. The germline V gene has CDR1 SGHTA and CDR2 FQGTGA. Drawing the rest from reference TRBV7-3 and TRBJ2-2, the complete variable domain is GAGVSQTPSNKVTEKGKYVELRCDPISGHTALYWYRQSLGQGPEFLIYFQGTGAADDSGLPNDRFFAVRPEGSVSTLKIQRTERGDSAVYLCACSLTSTGNTGELFFGEGSRLTVL.

The chain recombines TRBV5-1 with TRBJ2-3, with 9 positions matching TRBD1. The CDR3 covers 14 residues. Germline CDR1 is SGHRS and CDR2 is YFSETQ. V dropped 4 bases and J dropped 6; count of bases not matched to a gene: 6. The CDR3 sequence: CASSDRQGGDTQYF. As DNA, the CDR3 is TGCGCCAGCAGCGACCGACAGGGGGGGGATACGCAGTATTTT.

This sequence joins TRBV9 and TRBJ2-1; 8 nucleotides match TRBD2. The junction had 7 bases not matched to a gene; V was cut back by 2 bases and J by 6 bases. Germline V lookup: CDR1 SGDLS, CDR2 YYNGEE. The CDR3 has 15 amino acids. The CDR3 region has the DNA TGTGCCAGCAGCGTGGTCGGGGGGGCCTTCAATGAGCAGTTCTTC. The encoded protein is CASSVVGGAFNEQFF.

This clonotype occurred many times. The chain carries TRBV7-2 and TRBJ2-7; D possibly corresponds to TRBD1 (6 bases). V lost 7 bases and J lost 2, with 12 bases in between. Germline loops: CDR1 SGHTA, CDR2 FQGNSA. CDR3 length: 13 amino acids. This CDR3 is CASTLGQAYEQYF. CDR3 bases: TGTGCCAGCACCCTGGGACAAGCCTACGAGCAGTACTTC.

The rearrangement uses TRBV11-2 and TRBJ2-5; weak D call: TRBD2 (6 bases). V lost 5 bases to trimming and J lost 5 bases, with 21 bases between them. This CDR3 has 16 residues. Germline V gives CDR1 SGHAT, CDR2 FQNNGV. CDR3 DNA: TGTGCCAGCAGCAATCTCCGGCCGGGAGAGATGGAGACCCAGTACTTC. This gives the protein CASSNLRPGEMETQYF.

The chain uses TRBV5-1 and TRBJ2-7, with 8 positions matching TRBD1. The CDR3 runs to 15 residues. Trimming cost V 5 bases and J 1 base; bases outside gene matches: 8. Germline-derived CDR1 and CDR2 are SGHRS and YFSETQ. As DNA, the CDR3 is TGCGCCAGCAGTTTGACAGGGGACAGTTCCTACGAGCAGTACTTC. This translates into CASSLTGDSSYEQYF.

The chain employs TRBV28 and TRBJ2-1; perhaps TRBD1 as D (6 bases). This CDR3 comprises 20 residues. CDR1 and CDR2 (germline): MDHEN, SYDVKM. The V end was cut by 4 bases, the J end by 5 bases, with 30 bases between. This chain's CDR3 is CASSSHPQGSDTSADNEQFF. CDR3 bases: TGTGCCAGCAGTTCCCATCCGCAGGGGAGCGACACCTCGGCTGACAATGAGCAGTTCTTC.

The chain recombines TRBV12-5 with TRBJ1-1; D is unclear. Germline values: CDR1 LGHNT, CDR2 FRNRAP. This CDR3 comprises 12 residues. The V and J ends lost 3 bases and 0 bases respectively, with 2 bases between them. The CDR3 here is CASGLMNTEAFF. CDR3 in DNA: TGTGCTAGTGGTTTAATGAACACTGAAGCTTTCTTT.

This clonotype has at least ten counts. J is TRBJ1-2 and V is TRBV7-2, with 7 nucleotides matching TRBD1. With 8 bases clipped from V and 4 bases from J, the junction kept 10 bases outside the gene matches. The germline V gene encodes CDR1 SGHTA and CDR2 FQGNSA. The CDR3 has 14 amino acids. The CDR3 DNA reads as TGTGCCAGCTTCCCCCGGGACAGAAGCTATGGCTACACCTTC. Its protein product is CASFPRDRSYGYTF.

The table lists this clonotype with many counts. V gene TRBV7-9 combines with J gene TRBJ2-1, with TRBD2 matching 9 bases. The CDR3 spans 17 residues. V trimming: 5 bases; J trimming: 2 bases; junction bases outside the gene matches: 10. Germline V lookup: CDR1 SEHNR, CDR2 FQNEAQ (reference sequence). The CDR3 DNA reads as TGTGCCAGCAGCCACTTAAGGGGACTAGCAGCCTACAATGAGCAGTTCTTC. Translated, it gives CASSHLRGLAAYNEQFF.

The sample holds one count of this clonotype. A read error is possible here, since a much larger clone lies one base away. The genes are TRBV7-2 and TRBJ2-1; 10 bases fit TRBD2. Germline-derived CDR1 and CDR2 are SGHTA and FQGNSA. After removal of 4 bases from V and 6 bases from J, the junction contained 12 bases not matched to a gene. CDR3 length equals 17 residues. CDR3 protein: CASSYFLAGAAFNEQFF. CDR3 DNA sequence: TGTGCCAGCAGCTATTTTCTAGCGGGAGCCGCCTTCAATGAGCAGTTCTTC. The whole variable domain, filled in from reference TRBV7-2 and TRBJ2-1, reads GAGVSQSPSNKVTEKGKDVELRCDPISGHTALYWYRQSLGQGLEFLIYFQGNSAPDKSGLPSDRFSAERTGGSVSTLTIQRTQQEDSAVYLCASSYFLAGAAFNEQFFGPGTRLTVL.